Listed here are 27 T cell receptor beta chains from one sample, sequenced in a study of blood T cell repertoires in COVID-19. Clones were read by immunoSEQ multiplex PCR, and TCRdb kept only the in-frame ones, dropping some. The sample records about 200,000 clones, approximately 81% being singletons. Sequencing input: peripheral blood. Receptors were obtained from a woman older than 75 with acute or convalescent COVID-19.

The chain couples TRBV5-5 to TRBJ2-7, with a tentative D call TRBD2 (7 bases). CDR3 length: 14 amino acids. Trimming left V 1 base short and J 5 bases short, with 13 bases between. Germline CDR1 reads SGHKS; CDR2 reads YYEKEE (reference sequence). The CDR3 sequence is CASSLFAGAHEQYF. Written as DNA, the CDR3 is TGTGCCAGCAGCTTGTTCGCGGGGGCCCACGAGCAGTACTTC.

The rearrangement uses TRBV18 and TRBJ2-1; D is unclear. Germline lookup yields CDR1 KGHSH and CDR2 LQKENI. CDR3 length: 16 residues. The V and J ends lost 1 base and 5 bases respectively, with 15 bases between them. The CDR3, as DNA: TGTGCCAGCTCACCACAATTAGGTTTTCGGGACAATGAGCAGTTCTTC. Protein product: CASSPQLGFRDNEQFF.

The CDR3 here is CASSQGALREQYF. In DNA, the CDR3 is TGTGCCAGCAGCCAGGGGGCGCTTCGCGAGCAGTACTTC. The V gene is TRBV5-4, the J gene TRBJ2-7; 8 bases map to TRBD1. Germline trimming cut 4 bases from V and 6 bases from J; bases unmatched to any gene: 6. Germline V gene data show CDR1 as SGHNT and CDR2 as YYREEE (reference sequence). The CDR3 is 13 amino acids.

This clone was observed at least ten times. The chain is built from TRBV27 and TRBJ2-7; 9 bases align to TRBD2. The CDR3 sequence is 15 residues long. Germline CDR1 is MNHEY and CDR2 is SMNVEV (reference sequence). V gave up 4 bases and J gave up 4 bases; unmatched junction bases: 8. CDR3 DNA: TGTGCCAGCAGTTATGGTCTAGCGGGGATTTACGAGCAGTACTTC. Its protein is CASSYGLAGIYEQYF.

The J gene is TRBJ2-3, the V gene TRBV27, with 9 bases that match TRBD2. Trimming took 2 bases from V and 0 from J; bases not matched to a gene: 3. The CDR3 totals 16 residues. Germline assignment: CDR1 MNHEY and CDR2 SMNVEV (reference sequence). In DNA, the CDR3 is TGTGCCAGCAGTTTAGCGGGAGGGATTAGCACAGATACGCAGTATTTT. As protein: CASSLAGGISTDTQYF.

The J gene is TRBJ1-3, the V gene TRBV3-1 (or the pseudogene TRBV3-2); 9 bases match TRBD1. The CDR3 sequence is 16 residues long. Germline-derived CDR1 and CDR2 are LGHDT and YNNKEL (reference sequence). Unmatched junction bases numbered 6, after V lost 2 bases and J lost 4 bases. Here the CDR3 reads CASSQTDRGAGNTIYF. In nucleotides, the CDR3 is TGTGCCAGCAGCCAAACTGACAGGGGGGCAGGAAACACCATATATTTT.

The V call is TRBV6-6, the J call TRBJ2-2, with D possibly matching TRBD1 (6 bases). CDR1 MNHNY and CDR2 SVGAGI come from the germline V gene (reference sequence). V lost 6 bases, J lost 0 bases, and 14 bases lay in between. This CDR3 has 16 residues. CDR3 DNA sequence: TGTGCCAGCAGCCTCCTCGGGACAACGAACACCGGGGAGCTGTTTTTT. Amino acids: CASSLLGTTNTGELFF.

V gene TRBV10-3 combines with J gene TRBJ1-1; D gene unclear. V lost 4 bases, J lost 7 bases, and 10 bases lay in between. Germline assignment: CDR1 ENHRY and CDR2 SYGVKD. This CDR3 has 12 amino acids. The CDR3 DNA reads TGTGCCATCAGTGGTACGGCGGATGAAGCTTTCTTT. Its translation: CAISGTADEAFF.

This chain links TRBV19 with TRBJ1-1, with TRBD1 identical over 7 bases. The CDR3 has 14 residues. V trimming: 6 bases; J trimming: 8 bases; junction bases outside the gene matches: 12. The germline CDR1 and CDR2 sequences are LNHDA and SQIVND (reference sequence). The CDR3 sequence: CASSQYPPGQEAFF. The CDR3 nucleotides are TGTGCCAGTAGCCAATATCCTCCGGGACAGGAAGCTTTCTTT. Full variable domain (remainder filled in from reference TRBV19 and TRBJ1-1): DGGITQSPKYLFRKEGQNVTLSCEQNLNHDAMYWYRQDPGQGLRLIYYSQIVNDFQKGDIAEGYSVSREKKESFPLTVTSAQKNPTAFYLCASSQYPPGQEAFFGQGTRLTVV.

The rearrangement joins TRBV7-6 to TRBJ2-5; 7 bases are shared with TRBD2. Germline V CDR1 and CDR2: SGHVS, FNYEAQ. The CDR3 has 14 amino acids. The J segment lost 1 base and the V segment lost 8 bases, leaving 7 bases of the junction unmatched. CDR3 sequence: CASGAGIIQETQYF. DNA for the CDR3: TGTGCCAGCGGAGCGGGGATTATCCAAGAGACCCAGTACTTC.

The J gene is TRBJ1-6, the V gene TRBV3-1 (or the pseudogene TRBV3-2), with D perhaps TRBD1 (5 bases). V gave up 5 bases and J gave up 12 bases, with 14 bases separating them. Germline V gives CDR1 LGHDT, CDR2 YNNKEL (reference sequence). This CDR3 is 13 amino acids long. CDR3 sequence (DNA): TGTGCCAGCAGCGAACGGTGGGGCGGACCCCTCCACTTT. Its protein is CASSERWGGPLHF.

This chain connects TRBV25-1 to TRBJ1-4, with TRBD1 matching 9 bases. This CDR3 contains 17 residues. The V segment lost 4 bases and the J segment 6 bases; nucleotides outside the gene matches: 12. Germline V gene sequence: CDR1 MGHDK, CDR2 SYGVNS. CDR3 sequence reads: CASSASTGQGLYEKLFF. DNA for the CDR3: TGTGCCAGCAGTGCTAGCACGGGACAGGGTTTGTATGAAAAACTGTTTTTT. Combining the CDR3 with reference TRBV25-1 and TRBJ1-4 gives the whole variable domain EADIYQTPRYLVIGTGKKITLECSQTMGHDKMYWYQQDPGMELHLIHYSYGVNSTEKGDLSSESTVSRIRTEHFPLTLESARPSHTSQYLCASSASTGQGLYEKLFFGSGTQLSVL.

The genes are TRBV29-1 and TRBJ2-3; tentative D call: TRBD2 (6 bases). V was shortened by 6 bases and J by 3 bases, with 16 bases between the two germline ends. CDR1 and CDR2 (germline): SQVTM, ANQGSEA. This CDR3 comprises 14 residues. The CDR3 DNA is TGCAGCGTCGGCGGGGACCTCGGGACAGATACGCAGTATTTT. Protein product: CSVGGDLGTDTQYF.

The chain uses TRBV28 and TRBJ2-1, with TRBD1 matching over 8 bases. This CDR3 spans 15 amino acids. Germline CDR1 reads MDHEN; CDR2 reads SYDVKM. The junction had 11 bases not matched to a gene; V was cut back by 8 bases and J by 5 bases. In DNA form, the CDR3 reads TGTGCCAGCGTGAGACAGGGGTGGGGAAACAATGAGCAGTTCTTC. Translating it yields CASVRQGWGNNEQFF.

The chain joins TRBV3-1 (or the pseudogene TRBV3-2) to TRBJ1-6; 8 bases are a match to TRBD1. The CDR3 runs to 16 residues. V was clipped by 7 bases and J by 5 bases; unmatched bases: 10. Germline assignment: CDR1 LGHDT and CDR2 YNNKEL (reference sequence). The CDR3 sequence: CASTSSRTGNNSPLHF. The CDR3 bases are TGTGCCAGCACCTCAAGCCGGACAGGGAATAATTCACCCCTCCACTTT.

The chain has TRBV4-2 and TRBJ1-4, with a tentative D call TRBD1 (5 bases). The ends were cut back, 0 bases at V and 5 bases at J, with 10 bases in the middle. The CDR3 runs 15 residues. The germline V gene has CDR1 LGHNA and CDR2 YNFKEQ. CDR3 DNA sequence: TGTGCCAGCAGCCAAGAGAGCAGGGTAAATGAAAAACTGTTTTTT. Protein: CASSQESRVNEKLFF.

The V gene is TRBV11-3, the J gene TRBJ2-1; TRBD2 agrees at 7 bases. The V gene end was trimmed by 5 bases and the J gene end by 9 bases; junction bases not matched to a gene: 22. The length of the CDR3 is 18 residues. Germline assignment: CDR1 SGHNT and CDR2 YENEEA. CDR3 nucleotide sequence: TGTGCCAGCAGCATGGCCGGGACTACCTCGGGGGAACTGAGTGAGCAGTTCTTC. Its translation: CASSMAGTTSGELSEQFF.

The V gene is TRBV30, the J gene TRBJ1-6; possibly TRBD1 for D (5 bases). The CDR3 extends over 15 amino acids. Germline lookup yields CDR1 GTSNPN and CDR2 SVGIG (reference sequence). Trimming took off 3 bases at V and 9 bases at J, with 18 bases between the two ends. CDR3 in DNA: TGTGCCTGGAGGGCTCCCGACAGATTGTCTTCACCCCTCCACTTT. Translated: CAWRAPDRLSSPLHF.

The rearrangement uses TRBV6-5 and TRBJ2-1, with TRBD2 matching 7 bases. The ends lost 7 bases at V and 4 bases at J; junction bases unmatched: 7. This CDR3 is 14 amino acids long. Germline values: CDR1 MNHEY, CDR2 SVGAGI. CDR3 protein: CASTPSGTYNEQFF. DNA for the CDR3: TGTGCCAGCACTCCTAGCGGCACATACAATGAGCAGTTCTTC.

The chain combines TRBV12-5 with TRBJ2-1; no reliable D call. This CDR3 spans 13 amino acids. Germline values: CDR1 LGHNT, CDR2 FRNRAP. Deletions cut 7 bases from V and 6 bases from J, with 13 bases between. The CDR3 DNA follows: TGTGCTAGTGCCCCCTACGAGCCCAATGAGCAGTTCTTC. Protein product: CASAPYEPNEQFF.

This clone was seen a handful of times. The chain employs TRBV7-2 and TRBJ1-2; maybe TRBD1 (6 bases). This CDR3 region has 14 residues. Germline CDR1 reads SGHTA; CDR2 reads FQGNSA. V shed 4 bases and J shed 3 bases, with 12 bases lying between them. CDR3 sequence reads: CASSSSTGYYGYTF. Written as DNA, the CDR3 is TGTGCCAGCAGCTCCTCCACAGGGTACTATGGCTACACCTTC.

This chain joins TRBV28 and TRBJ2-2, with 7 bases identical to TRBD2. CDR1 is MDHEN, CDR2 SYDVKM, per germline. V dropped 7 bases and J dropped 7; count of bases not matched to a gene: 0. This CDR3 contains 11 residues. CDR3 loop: CASTGGGELFF. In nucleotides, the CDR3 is TGTGCCAGCACGGGGGGCGGGGAGCTGTTTTTT.

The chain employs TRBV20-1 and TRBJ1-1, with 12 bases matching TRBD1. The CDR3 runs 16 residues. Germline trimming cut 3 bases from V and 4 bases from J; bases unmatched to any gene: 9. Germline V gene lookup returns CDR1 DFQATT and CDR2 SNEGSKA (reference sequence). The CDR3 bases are TGCAGTGCTAGTGTTTTGGGACAGGGGGCAAGCACTGAAGCTTTCTTT. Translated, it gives CSASVLGQGASTEAFF.

CDR3 nucleotide sequence: TGTGCCAGTTCGGACTCTTATGGAGAAGCTTTCTTT. The encoded protein is CASSDSYGEAFF. The chain joins TRBV19 to TRBJ1-1, with unresolved D. Germline CDR1 and CDR2: LNHDA and SQIVND (reference sequence). There are 12 residues in the CDR3. The V gene lost 8 bases and the J gene lost 8 bases, with 15 bases spanning the gap.

CDR3 nucleotides: TGTGCCAGCAGCCCGGGGCCCGGGACAGGGTTGCGGGAAGAAGCTTTCTTT. Its protein is CASSPGPGTGLREEAFF. This chain joins TRBV5-4 and TRBJ1-1; 9 bases line up with TRBD1. In germline, CDR1 is SGHNT, CDR2 YYREEE (reference sequence). CDR3 size: 17 residues. V was pared by 4 bases and J by 8 bases, with 18 bases of the junction left unmatched.

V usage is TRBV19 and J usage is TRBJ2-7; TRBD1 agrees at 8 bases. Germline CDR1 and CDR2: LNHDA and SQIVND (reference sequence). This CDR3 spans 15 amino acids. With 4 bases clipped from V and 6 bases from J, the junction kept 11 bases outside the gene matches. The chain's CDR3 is CASSNHRTGIGEQYF. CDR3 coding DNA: TGTGCCAGTAGTAACCACCGGACAGGGATTGGCGAGCAGTACTTC.

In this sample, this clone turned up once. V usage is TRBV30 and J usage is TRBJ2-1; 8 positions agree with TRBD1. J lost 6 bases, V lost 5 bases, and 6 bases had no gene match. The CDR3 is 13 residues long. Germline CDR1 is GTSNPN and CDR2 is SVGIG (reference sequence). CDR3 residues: CAWGQGAPNEQFF. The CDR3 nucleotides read TGTGCCTGGGGACAGGGCGCCCCCAATGAGCAGTTCTTC. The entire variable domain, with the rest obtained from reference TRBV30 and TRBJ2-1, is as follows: SQTIHQWPATLVQPVGSPLSLECTVEGTSNPNLYWYRQAAGRGLQLLFYSVGIGQISSEVPQNLSASRPQDRQFILSSKKLLLSDSGFYLCAWGQGAPNEQFFGPGTRLTVL.